Listed here are 19 T cell receptor beta chains from one sample, sequenced in a study of identical twins. One entry per CDR3 protein results from TCRdb running MiXCR on the 5' RACE reads. This table has 1.5 million to 2 million distinct CDR3 sequences, 25% to 35% appearing once. Input material: cord blood. The receptors originated from a newborn girl in good health.

The rearrangement uses TRBV11-2 and TRBJ1-2; 8 bases agree with TRBD1. CDR1 is SGHAT, CDR2 FQNNGV, per germline. The CDR3 length is 15 residues. The V and J ends lost 3 bases and 4 bases, in that order; junction bases with no gene match: 7. The chain's CDR3 is CASSFPGGWGYGYTF. For the CDR3, the DNA is TGTGCCAGCAGCTTCCCAGGGGGCTGGGGCTATGGCTACACCTTC.

The sample holds a few counts of this clonotype. This chain links TRBV7-2 with TRBJ1-1; no clear D. Germline CDR1 reads SGHTA; CDR2 reads FQGNSA. This CDR3 comprises 16 residues. The V gene lost 2 bases and the J gene lost 0 bases, with 13 bases spanning the gap. The CDR3: CASSLMSRQLNTEAFF. CDR3 nucleotide sequence: TGTGCCAGCAGCTTAATGTCGAGGCAGCTGAACACTGAAGCTTTCTTT.

This clonotype was counted a single time. CDR3 in amino acids: CSARDHRGYEQYF. CDR3 bases: TGCAGTGCTAGAGATCACAGGGGGTACGAGCAGTACTTC. This chain uses TRBV20-1 with TRBJ2-7; 8 bases line up with TRBD1. V shed 0 bases, J shed 4 bases, and the junction held 2 bases outside the gene matches. Germline CDR1 and CDR2: DFQATT and SNEGSKA (reference sequence). There are 13 residues in the CDR3.

This clonotype was seen a few times. V and J are TRBV29-1 and TRBJ2-1, with D tentatively TRBD1 or TRBD2 (6 bases each). There are 14 residues in the CDR3. From germline, CDR1 is SQVTM and CDR2 ANQGSEA. With 0 bases removed from V and 3 bases from J, the gap between germline ends came to 9 bases. The CDR3 DNA reads as TGCAGCGTTGAAGAGAAGGGGGGCTACAATGAGCAGTTCTTC. Translation: CSVEEKGGYNEQFF.

The genes are TRBV11-1 and TRBJ2-1; D may be TRBD1 or TRBD2 (5 bases each). The length of the CDR3 is 16 residues. Trimming removed 2 bases at V and 7 bases at J, with 18 bases between. Germline-derived CDR1 and CDR2 are SGHAT and FQDESV (reference sequence). DNA for the CDR3: TGTGCCAGCAGCTTATCTGGGGGAGTCGTGTGGAATGAGCAGTTCTTC. Translation gives CASSLSGGVVWNEQFF.

The V call is TRBV5-1, the J call TRBJ2-3; D gene uncertain. The V end lost 0 bases, the J end lost 6 bases, and 14 bases lay between the germline ends. The CDR3 runs to 15 residues. In germline, CDR1 is SGHRS, CDR2 YFSETQ. CDR3 sequence: CASSLGSLDGDTQYF. CDR3 nucleotide sequence: TGCGCCAGCAGCTTGGGGAGCCTAGATGGTGATACGCAGTATTTT.

This chain joins TRBV20-1 and TRBJ1-2, with 10 bases matching TRBD1. Germline CDR1 DFQATT, CDR2 SNEGSKA (reference sequence). The V segment lost 3 bases and the J segment 2 bases; nucleotides outside the gene matches: 12. The CDR3 spans 17 residues. The CDR3 region has the DNA TGCAGTGCTAGGATAAAAGTTGGGACAGGGGTCAACTATGGCTACACCTTC. As protein: CSARIKVGTGVNYGYTF.

This clonotype was observed a handful of times. The genes are TRBV27 and TRBJ1-6; maybe TRBD1 (6 bases). V was pared by 3 bases and J by 7 bases, with 25 bases between. CDR3 length equals 19 residues. CDR1 is MNHEY and CDR2 is SMNVEV in the germline V gene (reference sequence). The CDR3 DNA sequence: TGTGCCAGCAGTTTGCTACACTCAGGGGCCAAAGAAACCAATTCACCCCTCCACTTT. Its translation: CASSLLHSGAKETNSPLHF.

This rearrangement joins TRBV5-1 to TRBJ2-1, with 8 bases fitting TRBD1. The CDR3 is 16 amino acids. Germline V lookup: CDR1 SGHRS, CDR2 YFSETQ. V shed 4 bases, J shed 0 bases, and the junction held 6 bases outside the gene matches. CDR3 DNA: TGCGCCAGCAGCCCGGGACAGGATCGCTCCTACAATGAGCAGTTCTTC. Translated, it gives CASSPGQDRSYNEQFF.

The chain has TRBV7-2 and TRBJ2-5; 7 bases map to TRBD2. The junction had 15 bases not matched to a gene; V was cut back by 3 bases and J by 11 bases. The CDR3 length is 15 residues. CDR1 SGHTA and CDR2 FQGNSA come from the germline V gene. CDR3 sequence (DNA): TGTGCCAGCAGCTTGTTTTCCGGAGCGGCGGGGGAGCAGTACTTC. Translated, it gives CASSLFSGAAGEQYF.

The chain links TRBV2 to TRBJ2-1, with unresolved D. The germline V and J ends were trimmed by 1 base and 8 bases, with 12 bases remaining between them. The CDR3 loop spans 14 amino acids. Germline V gene sequence: CDR1 SNHLY, CDR2 FYNNEI. The CDR3 is CASSEGPHVDEQFF. For the CDR3, the DNA is TGTGCCAGCAGTGAAGGGCCCCACGTGGATGAGCAGTTCTTC.

The V gene is TRBV20-1, the J gene TRBJ2-4; 9 nucleotides align to TRBD2. Judging by the DNA end, TRBJ2-5 fits better; the J call may be wrong. This CDR3 is built from 16 residues. Germline V gene sequence: CDR1 DFQATT, CDR2 SNEGSKA (reference sequence). The CDR3 DNA reads TGCAGTGCTAGAGATGTGCGCGGGGGGGCAGGAGAGACCCAGTACTTC. Amino acids: CSARDVRGGAGETQYF.

This clonotype was detected ten times or more. The rearrangement links TRBV7-2 to TRBJ2-3; 8 bases map to TRBD2. This CDR3 has 16 amino acids. CDR1 is SGHTA and CDR2 is FQGNSA in the germline V gene. V was pared by 3 bases and J by 0 bases, with 5 bases of the junction left unmatched. The CDR3 region is CASSFRSGSSTDTQYF. The CDR3 DNA is TGTGCCAGCAGCTTTAGAAGCGGGAGCAGCACAGATACGCAGTATTTT.

The chain links TRBV20-1 to TRBJ2-1, with no clear D. Per germline, CDR1 DFQATT and CDR2 SNEGSKA (reference sequence). CDR3 length: 11 residues. V lost 0 bases and J 12 bases, leaving 9 bases between the germline ends. The chain's CDR3 is CSARDILSQFF. The CDR3 bases are TGCAGTGCTAGAGATATCCTGTCGCAGTTCTTC.

The gene calls are TRBV5-8 and TRBJ2-1, with TRBD2 matching over 10 bases. CDR1 is SGHTS and CDR2 is YDEGEE in the germline V gene. V was pared by 0 bases and J by 2 bases, with 8 bases of the junction left unmatched. This CDR3 has 18 residues. The CDR3 DNA reads TGTGCCAGCAGCTTGGGTCCTAGCGGGAGAATCACCTACAATGAGCAGTTCTTC. Protein: CASSLGPSGRITYNEQFF.

This clonotype was counted a few times. The rearrangement links TRBV9 to TRBJ2-3; 10 nucleotides agree with TRBD2. The junction had 2 bases not matched to a gene; V was cut back by 3 bases and J by 4 bases. The CDR3 totals 14 residues. Germline V gene data show CDR1 as SGDLS and CDR2 as YYNGEE. CDR3 in DNA: TGTGCCAGCAGCGCAGGGACTAGCGCAGATACGCAGTATTTT. This codes for CASSAGTSADTQYF.

Only a few counts were recorded for this clonotype. This chain connects TRBV5-1 to TRBJ2-1; TRBD2 matches at 12 bases. The junction had 7 bases not matched to a gene; V was cut back by 2 bases and J by 7 bases. This CDR3 is built from 16 residues. Looked up from germline, CDR1 is SGHRS and CDR2 is YFSETQ. The CDR3 sequence is CASSFGWTSGMNEQFF. DNA for the CDR3: TGCGCCAGCAGCTTTGGTTGGACTAGCGGGATGAATGAGCAGTTCTTC.

This clonotype was detected a few times. Given a much more abundant clone one base away, this may be a read error. The chain links TRBV4-2 to TRBJ2-7; D ambiguous. Trimming took off 0 bases at V and 5 bases at J, with 8 bases between the two ends. CDR1 and CDR2 (germline): LGHNA, YNFKEQ. The CDR3 consists of 13 residues. This chain's CDR3 is CASSQDFTHEQYF. CDR3 DNA: TGTGCCAGCAGCCAAGATTTTACCCACGAGCAGTACTTC.

This clonotype was detected a few times. The chain couples TRBV2 to TRBJ1-2, with TRBD1 identical over 7 bases. Per the germline V gene, CDR1 is SNHLY and CDR2 is FYNNEI. The length of the CDR3 is 14 residues. The V segment lost 3 bases and the J segment 6 bases; nucleotides outside the gene matches: 7. The CDR3 is CASSENRGNNGYTF. The CDR3 DNA follows: TGTGCCAGCAGTGAGAACAGGGGAAACAATGGCTACACCTTC. Filled out from reference TRBV2 and TRBJ1-2, the complete variable domain reads EPEVTQTPSHQVTQMGQEVILRCVPISNHLYFYWYRQILGQKVEFLVSFYNNEISEKSEIFDDQFSVERPDGSNFTLKIRSTKLEDSAMYFCASSENRGNNGYTFGSGTRLTVV.